One and the same sample provided the 23 T cell receptor beta chains below, sequenced in a study of blood T cell repertoires in COVID-19. The data were produced by immunoSEQ multiplex PCR, yet TCRdb's version contains in-frame clones alone and is incomplete. The sample records 250,000 to 350,000 clones, 90% being singletons. The sequenced sample consisted of PBMCs or T cells enriched from blood (not recorded which). The receptors come from a woman under 30 with acute COVID-19.

CDR3 protein: CASTPNRLADYNEQFF. The CDR3 DNA reads as TGTGCCAGTACCCCGAACCGCCTAGCGGATTACAATGAGCAGTTCTTC. This chain uses TRBV19 with TRBJ2-1; TRBD2 matches at 7 bases. The CDR3 is 16 amino acids. V shed 7 bases, J shed 4 bases, and the junction held 13 bases outside the gene matches. CDR1 is LNHDA and CDR2 is SQIVND in the germline V gene (reference sequence). Looking up the rest from reference TRBV19 and TRBJ2-1 gives the full variable domain: DGGITQSPKYLFRKEGQNVTLSCEQNLNHDAMYWYRQDPGQGLRLIYYSQIVNDFQKGDIAEGYSVSREKKESFPLTVTSAQKNPTAFYLCASTPNRLADYNEQFFGPGTRLTVL.

The chain has TRBV18 and TRBJ1-5; tentative D call: TRBD1 (6 bases). Deletions cut 3 bases from V and 4 bases from J, with 10 bases between. Germline CDR1 and CDR2: KGHSH and LQKENI. The CDR3 sequence is 14 residues long. In nucleotides, the CDR3 is TGTGCCAGCTCACCGGGTACAGGGAATCAGCCCCAGCATTTT. Encoded protein: CASSPGTGNQPQHF.

V usage is TRBV5-5 and J usage is TRBJ2-5; 11 nucleotides align to TRBD2. V gave up 4 bases and J gave up 5 bases; unmatched junction bases: 7. Germline lookup yields CDR1 SGHKS and CDR2 YYEKEE (reference sequence). The CDR3 has 15 amino acids. For the CDR3, the DNA is TGTGCCAGCAGCCGGCTCGGACTAGCGGGCGAGACCCAGTACTTC. This sequence encodes CASSRLGLAGETQYF.

This clone was seen a handful of times. The same CDR3 also results from other DNA sequences found in this sample. The chain is built from TRBV28 and TRBJ2-5; D is unclear. CDR3 length: 12 amino acids. Germline CDR1 and CDR2: MDHEN and SYDVKM. With 2 bases removed from V and 4 bases from J, the gap between germline ends came to 5 bases. The CDR3 loop is CASSLVAETQYF. The CDR3 nucleotides are TGTGCCAGCAGTTTAGTAGCAGAGACCCAGTACTTC. Looking up the rest from reference TRBV28 and TRBJ2-5 gives the full variable domain: DVKVTQSSRYLVKRTGEKVFLECVQDMDHENMFWYRQDPGLGLRLIYFSYDVKMKEKGDIPEGYSVSREKKERFSLILESASTNQTSMYLCASSLVAETQYFGPGTRLLVL.

The chain joins TRBV11-3 to TRBJ1-2, with 8 positions matching TRBD1. The CDR3 consists of 15 residues. The V gene's germline CDR1 is SGHNT and CDR2 YENEEA. Germline trimming cut 5 bases from V and 1 base from J; bases unmatched to any gene: 6. CDR3 in DNA: TGTGCCAGCAGCGGCAGGGGGCTTAGTAACTATGGCTACACCTTC. As protein: CASSGRGLSNYGYTF.

The chain couples TRBV3-1 (or the pseudogene TRBV3-2) to TRBJ1-2; D unclear. This CDR3 comprises 11 residues. Trimming cost V 1 base and J 8 bases, with 5 bases left between them. CDR1 is LGHDT, CDR2 YNNKEL, per germline (reference sequence). CDR3 residues: CASSQAHGYTF. For the CDR3, the DNA is TGTGCCAGCAGCCAAGCACACGGCTACACCTTC.

This sequence joins TRBV2 and TRBJ1-2; D not certain. Germline V gene data show CDR1 as SNHLY and CDR2 as FYNNEI. This CDR3 spans 12 amino acids. Trimming removed 6 bases at V and 0 bases at J, with 5 bases between. The CDR3 protein is CASSLSNYGYTF. In DNA, the CDR3 is TGTGCCAGCAGCCTTTCTAACTATGGCTACACCTTC.

The CDR3 coding sequence is TGTGCCAGCAGCTTGTTGCACAGGATCAATTCACCCCTCCACTTT. Residues: CASSLLHRINSPLHF. V usage is TRBV5-6 and J usage is TRBJ1-6, with TRBD1 as a possible D gene (5 bases). V shed 1 base and J shed 7 bases, with 12 bases lying between them. There are 15 residues in the CDR3. Per the germline V gene, CDR1 is SGHDT and CDR2 is YYEEEE.

This clone has just a few counts. The V and J genes are TRBV28 and TRBJ1-2, with a weak D call TRBD1 (6 bases). The V gene's germline CDR1 is MDHEN and CDR2 SYDVKM. The CDR3 runs 16 residues. Trimming removed 2 bases from V and 1 base from J, with 14 bases in between. The DNA for the CDR3 is TGTGCCAGCAGTTTAGCGGGGGGCGGTAATAACTATGGCTACACCTTC. It specifies CASSLAGGGNNYGYTF.

This rearrangement joins TRBV4-2 to TRBJ2-7, with 8 bases identical to TRBD1. The CDR3 extends over 16 amino acids. Germline CDR1 is LGHNA and CDR2 is YNFKEQ. Trimming at V came to 1 base and at J to 4 bases, leaving 9 bases not matched to a gene. The CDR3 DNA reads TGTGCCAGCAGCCAAGGGAGGGACAGGAACGCTTACGAGCAGTACTTC. This sequence encodes CASSQGRDRNAYEQYF.

The chain employs TRBV27 and TRBJ2-3, with 10 bases matching TRBD2. Trimming took 4 bases from V and 6 from J; bases not matched to a gene: 4. Per the germline V gene, CDR1 is MNHEY and CDR2 is SMNVEV (reference sequence). The CDR3 consists of 14 residues. CDR3 nucleotide sequence: TGTGCCAGCAGTTCTGGGACTAGCGCTGATACGCAGTATTTT. Amino acid sequence: CASSSGTSADTQYF.

The chain couples TRBV4-2 to TRBJ2-4; 8 bases fit TRBD1. J was trimmed by 5 bases and V by 4 bases; bases with no gene match: 4. In germline, CDR1 is LGHNA, CDR2 YNFKEQ. There are 14 residues in the CDR3. DNA of the CDR3: TGTGCCAGCAGCCCCGGGACAGGCGAAAACATTCAGTACTTC. Amino acid sequence: CASSPGTGENIQYF.

This CDR3 is CASKKSGTATYGYTF. Here the CDR3 DNA reads TGTGCCAGTAAAAAATCGGGGACAGCTACTTATGGCTACACCTTC. The chain combines TRBV6-5 with TRBJ1-2; 7 positions match TRBD1. The J segment lost 5 bases and the V segment lost 9 bases, leaving 15 bases of the junction unmatched. This CDR3 is 15 amino acids long. Germline V gene data show CDR1 as MNHEY and CDR2 as SVGAGI.

This clone was counted between two and nine times. The chain couples TRBV7-8 to TRBJ1-6; 12 bases agree with TRBD1. CDR3 length: 16 amino acids. J lost 7 bases, V lost 4 bases, and 5 bases had no gene match. The germline V gene has CDR1 SGHVS and CDR2 FQNEAQ. As DNA, the CDR3 is TGTGCCAGCAGCTCGGGACAGGGGGCAAGGAATTCACCCCTCCACTTT. Translated: CASSSGQGARNSPLHF.

The chain employs TRBV4-2 and TRBJ2-5; D is perhaps TRBD2 (5 bases). Germline V gene sequence: CDR1 LGHNA, CDR2 YNFKEQ. V gave up 3 bases and J gave up 4 bases, with 15 bases separating them. The CDR3 runs to 15 residues. CDR3 bases: TGTGCCAGCAGCCATCGAGGGCCTAGAGGAGAGACCCAGTACTTC. It codes for CASSHRGPRGETQYF.

This clone was counted a few times. The chain has TRBV10-3 and TRBJ2-3; D is undetermined. There are 14 residues in the CDR3. Per the germline V gene, CDR1 is ENHRY and CDR2 is SYGVKD. V was trimmed by 4 bases and J by 0 bases, leaving 8 bases between them. CDR3 bases: TGTGCCATCAGTGTTGGCGGTAGCACAGATACGCAGTATTTT. Amino acids: CAISVGGSTDTQYF.

The chain uses TRBV30 and TRBJ1-2; D is undetermined. Germline V CDR1 and CDR2: GTSNPN, SVGIG (reference sequence). Trimming left V 2 bases short and J 0 bases short, with 10 bases between. This CDR3 region has 14 residues. CDR3 nucleotides: TGTGCCTGGAGTCTTGAGCCCGCTAACTATGGCTACACCTTC. Translated: CAWSLEPANYGYTF.

The gene calls are TRBV11-2 and TRBJ2-7; 10 bases fit TRBD1. The CDR3 loop spans 14 amino acids. V gave up 3 bases and J gave up 3 bases; unmatched junction bases: 2. The germline gives CDR1 SGHAT, CDR2 FQNNGV. CDR3 protein: CASSFDRGLYEQYF. The CDR3 DNA reads as TGTGCCAGCAGCTTCGACAGGGGGCTCTACGAGCAGTACTTC.

The chain carries TRBV3-1 (or the pseudogene TRBV3-2) and TRBJ2-7; 12 nucleotides agree with TRBD2. J gave up 2 bases and V 3 bases, and 8 bases lay outside the gene matches. CDR1 is LGHDT and CDR2 is YNNKEL in the germline V gene (reference sequence). The CDR3 has 17 residues. CDR3: CASSHLLTSGSPYEQYF. The CDR3 DNA reads TGTGCCAGCAGCCATCTCCTGACTAGCGGGAGTCCCTACGAGCAGTACTTC.

The rearrangement uses TRBV4-2 and TRBJ2-7; a weak D match, TRBD2 (6 bases). The CDR3 is 14 residues long. V lost 1 base, J lost 6 bases, and 13 bases lay in between. Looked up from germline, CDR1 is LGHNA and CDR2 is YNFKEQ. DNA of the CDR3: TGTGCCAGCAGCCAAGCAACGGCCGGGGGCGAGCAGTACTTC. Amino acid sequence: CASSQATAGGEQYF.

The chain carries TRBV3-1 (or the pseudogene TRBV3-2) and TRBJ2-7; TRBD2 matches 8 bases. CDR3 length: 14 amino acids. Germline V lookup: CDR1 LGHDT, CDR2 YNNKEL (reference sequence). J lost 6 bases, V lost 5 bases, and 9 bases had no gene match. The CDR3 region has the DNA TGTGCCAGCAGCTCATCGGGAGGGCCCGGCGAGCAGTACTTC. It encodes CASSSSGGPGEQYF.

The chain has TRBV27 and TRBJ1-1; 9 positions agree with TRBD1. This CDR3 has 17 amino acids. The germline V gene has CDR1 MNHEY and CDR2 SMNVEV (reference sequence). Trimming removed 4 bases from V and 4 bases from J; junction bases left unmatched: 13. The DNA of the CDR3 is TGTGCCAGCAGTTCGGGACAGGGAAGGTTGGGGAGCACTGAAGCTTTCTTT. It translates to CASSSGQGRLGSTEAFF.

J is TRBJ1-5 and V is TRBV24-1; a possible D gene is TRBD1 (6 bases). This CDR3 comprises 14 residues. CDR1 is KGHDR, CDR2 SFDVKD, per germline. Trimming took off 11 bases at V and 4 bases at J, with 17 bases between the two ends. CDR3 coding DNA: TGTGCCATCTCGTCTCGGGACAATAATCAGCCCCAGCATTTT. Protein: CAISSRDNNQPQHF.